These 29 T cell receptor beta chains share one sample of origin, sequenced in a study of blood T cells in healthy people across ages. A second about 7 to 12 cycle PCR used barcoded and J-beta primers. Via MiXCR, TCRdb re-called the 5' RACE reads, giving one row per CDR3 protein. The table has approximately 1.5 million distinct CDR3 sequences, almost 35% seen once. Sequencing was carried out using blood. The source is a woman aged 30 to 39 in good health.

The CDR3 DNA is TGTGCCAGCAGCGCACGACTTCGCCAAGAATTCGAGCAGTACTTC. This translates into CASSARLRQEFEQYF. The rearrangement uses TRBV3-1 and TRBJ2-7; no clear D gene. CDR3 length: 15 residues. Trimming left V 5 bases short and J 6 bases short, with 20 bases between. The germline V gene encodes CDR1 LGHDT and CDR2 YNNKEL (reference sequence).

This clonotype was picked up a small number of times. This chain joins TRBV29-1 and TRBJ2-3; 7 bases fit TRBD2. Germline values: CDR1 SQVTM, CDR2 ANQGSEA. V was clipped by 6 bases and J by 0 bases; unmatched bases: 6. The CDR3 has 14 residues. DNA of the CDR3: TGCAGCGTAGCGGAGGGACTAAGCACAGATACGCAGTATTTT. Protein sequence: CSVAEGLSTDTQYF.

Notes on this clonotype: One end of the junction fails to match germline, which may point to a read error. The chain recombines TRBV20-1 with TRBJ2-3; 9 bases are a match to TRBD2. This CDR3 comprises 16 residues. CDR1 and CDR2 from the germline V gene are DFQATT and SNEGSKA (reference sequence). The CDR3 is CSARALRREGTDAQYF. CDR3 nucleotides: TGCAGTGCTAGAGCCCTTAGGCGGGAGGGAACAGATGCGCAGTATTTT.

The V gene is TRBV28, the J gene TRBJ1-5; D might be TRBD1 (5 bases). The CDR3 runs to 15 residues. Germline V gene data show CDR1 as MDHEN and CDR2 as SYDVKM. V was trimmed by 1 base and J by 4 bases, leaving 11 bases between them. CDR3 region: CASSLFGGGNQPQHF. CDR3 DNA: TGTGCCAGCAGTTTATTTGGGGGGGGGAATCAGCCCCAGCATTTT.

The rearrangement links TRBV5-1 to TRBJ1-2, with 7 bases matching TRBD1. Trimming cost V 0 bases and J 4 bases; bases outside gene matches: 12. This CDR3 region has 17 residues. Germline CDR1 and CDR2: SGHRS and YFSETQ. The CDR3 reads CASSLEYGMGQSYGYTF. The CDR3, as DNA: TGCGCCAGCAGCTTGGAATATGGTATGGGACAGTCCTATGGCTACACCTTC.

CDR3 coding DNA: TGTGCCACCAGCGAACGGACAGGGGAAATCCGCGAGCAGTACTTC. Translating gives CATSERTGEIREQYF. The V call is TRBV15, the J call TRBJ2-7, with 9 bases matching TRBD1. J lost 6 bases, V lost 5 bases, and 11 bases had no gene match. CDR3 size: 15 residues. CDR1 and CDR2 from the germline V gene are LNHNV and YYDKDF (reference sequence).

J is TRBJ2-3 and V is TRBV4-1, with TRBD1 identical over 8 bases. This CDR3 is 15 amino acids long. Looked up from germline, CDR1 is MGHRA and CDR2 is YSYEKL. V shed 1 base, J shed 6 bases, and the junction held 6 bases outside the gene matches. The CDR3, as DNA: TGCGCCAGCAGCCAAGCTGGGACAGGTGCCGATACGCAGTATTTT. Encoded protein: CASSQAGTGADTQYF.

A word on this clonotype: At one end the junction does not follow the germline gene, possibly because of a read error. The V gene is TRBV11-1, the J gene TRBJ2-1; 8 bases agree with TRBD2. This CDR3 contains 16 residues. Germline V lookup: CDR1 SGHAT, CDR2 FQDESV (reference sequence). The DNA of the CDR3 is TGTGCCGGCAGCTTTATAGCGGGAACCTCCTACAATGAGCAGTTCTTC. It encodes CAGSFIAGTSYNEQFF.

This clonotype was detected only a few times. The rearrangement links TRBV6-6 to TRBJ1-6, with D tentatively TRBD1 (6 bases). V lost 6 bases to trimming and J lost 0 bases, with 12 bases between them. From germline, CDR1 is MNHNY and CDR2 SVGAGI (reference sequence). CDR3 size: 16 residues. CDR3 protein: CASRTDRSSYNSPLHF. In DNA, the CDR3 is TGTGCCAGCAGAACCGACAGGAGCTCCTATAATTCACCCCTCCACTTT.

The chain links TRBV5-1 to TRBJ2-4; D may be TRBD1 (5 bases). The CDR3 runs to 18 residues. Looked up from germline, CDR1 is SGHRS and CDR2 is YFSETQ. V was trimmed by 4 bases and J by 0 bases, leaving 20 bases between them. CDR3: CASSLRQGPTLAKNIQYF. In DNA, the CDR3 is TGCGCCAGCAGCCTTCGGCAGGGCCCTACTTTAGCCAAAAACATTCAGTACTTC.

The chain couples TRBV12-3 or TRBV12-4 to TRBJ2-7; no clear D. V lost 3 bases and J 6 bases, leaving 21 bases between the germline ends. This CDR3 contains 16 residues. The CDR3 here is CASSLGRGASWGEQYF. CDR3 sequence (DNA): TGTGCCAGCAGTTTGGGAAGAGGAGCCTCATGGGGCGAGCAGTACTTC.

This chain connects TRBV20-1 to TRBJ2-3; no reliable D call. The CDR3 spans 10 residues. Trimming removed 4 bases from V and 5 bases from J, with 4 bases in between. The germline V gene has CDR1 DFQATT and CDR2 SNEGSKA (reference sequence). The CDR3, as DNA: TGCAGTGCTACAGGAGATACGCAGTATTTT. It specifies CSATGDTQYF.

CDR3 DNA sequence: TGTGCCAGCACCTCCCGGGGGTCTAACTATGGCTACACCTTC. As protein: CASTSRGSNYGYTF. The rearrangement uses TRBV3-1 and TRBJ1-2, with D perhaps TRBD1 (5 bases). There are 14 residues in the CDR3. The V end lost 7 bases, the J end lost 0 bases, and 12 bases lay between the germline ends. CDR1 and CDR2 (germline): LGHDT, YNNKEL (reference sequence).

V gene TRBV6-5 combines with J gene TRBJ2-1; no clear D gene. V lost 0 bases and J 5 bases, leaving 11 bases between the germline ends. The germline V gene has CDR1 MNHEY and CDR2 SVGAGI. This CDR3 is built from 15 residues. For the CDR3, the DNA is TGTGCCAGCAGTTACTCGCCTGTCGTCGACAATGAGCAGTTCTTC. Its translation is CASSYSPVVDNEQFF.

The J gene is TRBJ2-7, the V gene TRBV30, with D perhaps TRBD2 (6 bases). This CDR3 contains 13 residues. V gave up 6 bases and J gave up 6 bases, with 18 bases separating them. From germline, CDR1 is GTSNPN and CDR2 SVGIG (reference sequence). CDR3 bases: TGTGCCTGCGCTCTCGCGCGGGAAGGCGAGCAGTACTTC. Its protein product is CACALAREGEQYF.

V usage is TRBV12-3 or TRBV12-4 and J usage is TRBJ1-1, with D perhaps matching TRBD1 (5 bases). The CDR3 covers 13 residues. V shed 7 bases and J shed 4 bases, with 13 bases lying between them. CDR3 in DNA: TGTGCCAGCAAGCAGGGTCAGGTCACTGAAGCTTTCTTT. Translating it yields CASKQGQVTEAFF.

The chain carries TRBV2 and TRBJ2-1; a weak D match, TRBD1 (5 bases). Judging by the DNA end, TRBJ2-7 fits better; the J call may be wrong. Germline CDR1 SNHLY, CDR2 FYNNEI. The CDR3 consists of 13 residues. CDR3 sequence: CASGRSQGNEQYF. The CDR3 nucleotides are TGTGCCAGCGGGCGGTCCCAGGGCAATGAGCAGTACTTC.

Concerning this clonotype itself: A junction end diverges from the germline sequence, so it may reflect a read error. The V call is TRBV20-1, the J call TRBJ1-2; weak D call: TRBD1 (6 bases). The germline V gene encodes CDR1 DFQATT and CDR2 SNEGSKA (reference sequence). The length of the CDR3 is 13 residues. CDR3 DNA sequence: TGCAGTGCTAGAGATCTGGGGGCACGGGGCTGCACCTTC. Translated, it gives CSARDLGARGCTF.

This clonotype showed up many times. The chain combines TRBV29-1 with TRBJ1-1; no clear D. Germline V gene data show CDR1 as SQVTM and CDR2 as ANQGSEA. V lost 3 bases to trimming and J lost 10 bases, with 15 bases between them. There are 12 residues in the CDR3. The CDR3 is CSVEQISQTAFF. The CDR3 nucleotides read TGCAGCGTTGAGCAGATAAGTCAGACAGCTTTCTTT.

This clonotype was recorded a few times. V gene TRBV7-8 combines with J gene TRBJ2-1, with a possible D match to TRBD2 (6 bases). CDR3 length: 15 amino acids. The V gene lost 7 bases and the J gene lost 4 bases, with 17 bases spanning the gap. The germline V gene has CDR1 SGHVS and CDR2 FQNEAQ. The CDR3 loop is CASNGGIAPYNEQFF. The CDR3 DNA sequence: TGTGCCAGCAACGGAGGGATAGCGCCGTACAATGAGCAGTTCTTC.

The chain uses TRBV27 and TRBJ2-1; D is possibly TRBD1 (5 bases). V was shortened by 2 bases and J by 4 bases, with 15 bases between the two germline ends. CDR1 MNHEY and CDR2 SMNVEV come from the germline V gene (reference sequence). The CDR3 spans 16 residues. The CDR3 DNA is TGTGCCAGCAGTTTAGAAGCCAGGGTGGCTTACAATGAGCAGTTCTTC. As protein: CASSLEARVAYNEQFF.

The chain links TRBV9 to TRBJ1-4, with D unclear. The germline CDR1 and CDR2 sequences are SGDLS and YYNGEE. The V and J ends lost 4 bases and 0 bases respectively, with 13 bases between them. The CDR3 totals 16 residues. The CDR3 DNA reads TGTGCCAGCAGCCCCGCGGGATCTGCAACTAATGAAAAACTGTTTTTT. Residues: CASSPAGSATNEKLFF.

Only a few counts were recorded for this clonotype. This chain joins TRBV6-6 and TRBJ2-6; D uncertain. In germline, CDR1 is MNHNY, CDR2 SVGAGI (reference sequence). The CDR3 runs to 17 residues. Trimming pared 0 bases from V and 1 base from J, leaving 10 bases between. This CDR3 reads CASSYSRSPSGANVLTF. CDR3 coding DNA: TGTGCCAGCAGTTACTCTAGGTCCCCTTCTGGGGCCAACGTCCTGACTTTC.

This clonotype has just a few counts. The rearrangement uses TRBV10-3 and TRBJ2-5, with 9 bases lining up with TRBD1. The J call may be faulty, since TRBJ2-7 better matches the DNA end. Germline CDR1 is ENHRY and CDR2 is SYGVKD. This CDR3 spans 15 amino acids. CDR3 amino acids: CAINTGTGNLYEQYF. CDR3 in DNA: TGTGCCATCAATACGGGGACAGGGAATCTCTACGAGCAGTACTTC.

There are a few counts of this clonotype. The chain uses TRBV11-2 and TRBJ2-7; 9 bases are shared with TRBD2. In germline, CDR1 is SGHAT, CDR2 FQNNGV. J gave up 6 bases and V 1 base, and 7 bases lay outside the gene matches. This CDR3 contains 15 residues. The CDR3 loop is CASSLVSGTSSEQYF. The CDR3 DNA reads as TGTGCCAGCAGCTTAGTTTCCGGGACTAGCTCCGAGCAGTACTTC.

The chain joins TRBV20-1 to TRBJ2-1, with 7 bases matching TRBD2. CDR1 is DFQATT, CDR2 SNEGSKA, per germline (reference sequence). V was pared by 2 bases and J by 8 bases, with 6 bases of the junction left unmatched. The length of the CDR3 is 13 residues. CDR3: CSARKAGLDEQFF. CDR3 nucleotide sequence: TGCAGTGCTAGAAAAGCGGGGCTGGATGAGCAGTTCTTC.

The V gene is TRBV6-1, the J gene TRBJ1-3; no definite D call. Germline CDR1 MNHNS, CDR2 SASEGT. This CDR3 contains 15 residues. The ends were cut back, 2 bases at V and 2 bases at J, with 10 bases in the middle. CDR3 loop: CASSEWWVAGNTIYF. The CDR3 region has the DNA TGTGCCAGCAGTGAATGGTGGGTTGCTGGAAACACCATATATTTT.

This chain links TRBV6-1 with TRBJ1-5; D perhaps matches TRBD1 (6 bases). The CDR3 is made up of 16 amino acids. The V gene's germline CDR1 is MNHNS and CDR2 SASEGT. Trimming left V 6 bases short and J 2 bases short, with 17 bases between. In DNA form, the CDR3 reads TGTGCCAGCAGCACCGGGACCGGGACACGCAATCAGCCCCAGCATTTT. Protein: CASSTGTGTRNQPQHF.

This chain joins TRBV12-3 or TRBV12-4 and TRBJ2-5, with 16 bases aligning to TRBD2. Trimming took 5 bases from V and 1 from J; bases not matched to a gene: 7. The CDR3 contains 18 residues. This CDR3 reads CASSPGTSGGVSQETQYF. In DNA, the CDR3 is TGTGCCAGCAGTCCAGGGACTAGCGGGGGGGTCTCCCAAGAGACCCAGTACTTC.